The 20 T cell receptor beta chains listed next were all sequenced from one sample in a study of CD8 T cells in ankylosing spondylitis. TCRdb ran MiXCR on the 5' RACE reads and lists one entry per CDR3 protein. The top ten clones hold 9.5% to 12% of a sample with roughly 180,000 distinct CDR3 sequences, 10% to 15% of them seen once. Sequencing was carried out using blood, either unsorted or a sorted T cell fraction (not recorded which). The receptors shown here come from a female donor with ankylosing spondylitis or in good health (not recorded which).

For the CDR3, the DNA is TGCGCCAGCAGCTTGGTAAGCAATGAGCAGTTCTTC. Translating it yields CASSLVSNEQFF. The V gene is TRBV5-1, the J gene TRBJ2-1, with D uncertain. This CDR3 is built from 12 residues. Per the germline V gene, CDR1 is SGHRS and CDR2 is YFSETQ. Trimming shortened V by 0 bases and J by 6 bases, and 4 bases separated the two germline ends.

This clonotype was picked up a small number of times. V usage is TRBV4-3 and J usage is TRBJ2-7, with TRBD2 matching over 10 bases. The V gene end was trimmed by 3 bases and the J gene end by 2 bases; junction bases not matched to a gene: 10. Germline assignment: CDR1 LGHNA and CDR2 YSLEER. There are 17 residues in the CDR3. The CDR3, as DNA: TGCGCCAGCAGCCACGCCACCTCTAGCGGGAGCCCCTACGAGCAGTACTTC. Its protein is CASSHATSSGSPYEQYF.

This clonotype showed up just a few times. The V call is TRBV20-1, the J call TRBJ2-7; D is undetermined. This CDR3 is built from 12 residues. The V end was cut by 3 bases, the J end by 1 base, with 7 bases between. Germline V CDR1 and CDR2: DFQATT, SNEGSKA (reference sequence). CDR3 nucleotides: TGCAGTGCTAGTTACGGTTCCTACGAGCAGTACTTC. As protein: CSASYGSYEQYF.

This clonotype was seen many times. The chain couples TRBV9 to TRBJ1-3; D unclear. Trimming shortened V by 0 bases and J by 1 base, and 8 bases separated the two germline ends. The CDR3 spans 15 residues. From germline, CDR1 is SGDLS and CDR2 YYNGEE. CDR3 sequence reads: CASSVAGSSGNTIYF. CDR3 DNA: TGTGCCAGCAGCGTAGCGGGGTCTTCTGGAAACACCATATATTTT.

This clonotype was seen repeatedly, ten times or more. V usage is TRBV27 and J usage is TRBJ2-7, with 8 bases identical to TRBD1. Germline-derived CDR1 and CDR2 are MNHEY and SMNVEV (reference sequence). The CDR3 loop spans 13 amino acids. V shed 5 bases, J shed 2 bases, and the junction held 2 bases outside the gene matches. CDR3 loop: CASSKGQAYEQYF. The CDR3 DNA follows: TGTGCCAGCAGTAAGGGACAGGCCTACGAGCAGTACTTC.

This clonotype was recorded at least ten times. The chain is built from TRBV7-9 and TRBJ2-5, with D unclear. The CDR3 has 16 amino acids. From germline, CDR1 is SEHNR and CDR2 FQNEAQ (reference sequence). Trimming stripped 0 bases from V and 7 bases from J, with 18 bases between. CDR3 residues: CASSLAFGQTRGTQYF. The CDR3 bases are TGTGCCAGCAGCTTAGCATTCGGGCAAACAAGAGGGACCCAGTACTTC.

This clonotype has a handful of counts. The rearrangement links TRBV11-2 to TRBJ2-3; no definite D call. CDR1 and CDR2 from the germline V gene are SGHAT and FQNNGV. This CDR3 has 14 amino acids. V lost 3 bases, J lost 1 base, and 8 bases lay in between. This CDR3 reads CASSFSEGTDTQYF. CDR3 sequence (DNA): TGTGCCAGCAGCTTTTCTGAGGGCACAGATACGCAGTATTTT.

This clonotype was counted ten times or more. V is TRBV5-1 and J is TRBJ2-1; D is possibly TRBD2 (5 bases). V lost 4 bases and J 7 bases, leaving 18 bases between the germline ends. The germline gives CDR1 SGHRS, CDR2 YFSETQ. The CDR3 consists of 15 residues. The CDR3 sequence: CASSLEVGLMNEQFF. CDR3 sequence (DNA): TGCGCCAGCAGCCTGGAGGTAGGGCTAATGAATGAGCAGTTCTTC.

This clonotype was observed many times. The rearrangement uses TRBV5-1 and TRBJ2-1; maybe TRBD2 (6 bases). Trimming took off 1 base at V and 2 bases at J, with 19 bases between the two ends. CDR3 length: 18 amino acids. The germline V gene encodes CDR1 SGHRS and CDR2 YFSETQ. The CDR3 coding sequence is TGCGCCAGCAGCTTGCCCCCGCTCGGGGGAGTGACCTACAATGAGCAGTTCTTC. Translation: CASSLPPLGGVTYNEQFF.

This clonotype was detected many times. This chain links TRBV7-2 with TRBJ2-5; TRBD1 might be the D (5 bases). This CDR3 region has 14 residues. Trimming stripped 1 base from V and 2 bases from J, with 8 bases between. Germline V gives CDR1 SGHTA, CDR2 FQGNSA. The DNA for the CDR3 is TGTGCCAGCAGCTTAGTCAGGGAACAAGAGACCCAGTACTTC. It specifies CASSLVREQETQYF.

This clonotype has ten or more counts. This rearrangement joins TRBV20-1 to TRBJ2-3; D remains unclear. CDR1 and CDR2 from the germline V gene are DFQATT and SNEGSKA (reference sequence). Between the trimmed V and J ends, which lost 6 bases and 6 bases, there was a span of 10 bases. CDR3 length equals 11 residues. The CDR3 loop is CSARLSDTQYF. The CDR3 coding sequence is TGCAGTGCCAGACTTTCTGATACGCAGTATTTT.

The sample holds a few counts of this clonotype. The rearrangement joins TRBV29-1 to TRBJ2-6, with D perhaps TRBD1 (6 bases). From germline, CDR1 is SQVTM and CDR2 ANQGSEA. The length of the CDR3 is 14 residues. The germline V and J ends were trimmed by 6 bases and 1 base, with 10 bases remaining between them. The DNA of the CDR3 is TGCAGCGTGGCACAGGGTTCTGGGGCCAACGTCCTGACTTTC. Translating gives CSVAQGSGANVLTF.

J is TRBJ2-5 and V is TRBV10-3, with 7 nucleotides matching TRBD2. Germline CDR1 ENHRY, CDR2 SYGVKD. CDR3 length: 14 amino acids. With 6 bases clipped from V and 3 bases from J, the junction kept 7 bases outside the gene matches. The CDR3 DNA sequence: TGTGCCATCAGCCCATGGGGAGGGGAAGAGACCCAGTACTTC. Its translation: CAISPWGGEETQYF.

This clonotype appeared many times. The gene calls are TRBV28 and TRBJ1-3; D is undetermined. V lost 6 bases and J lost 0, with 9 bases in between. CDR1 is MDHEN, CDR2 SYDVKM, per germline. The CDR3 is made up of 14 amino acids. Here the CDR3 DNA reads TGTGCCAGCAGGATGAGGATCTCTGGAAACACCATATATTTT. Translation: CASRMRISGNTIYF.

In regard to this clonotype: A read error may be the cause here, since a much bigger clone is one base away. The chain has TRBV6-2 or TRBV6-3 and TRBJ1-1; 7 bases match TRBD1. Germline CDR1 reads MNHEY; CDR2 reads SVGEGT. The CDR3 loop spans 16 amino acids. V dropped 7 bases and J dropped 4; count of bases not matched to a gene: 15. The CDR3 DNA follows: TGTGCCAGCACCCCGCCCGGGACAGTCTATTTCACTGAAGCTTTCTTT. It codes for CASTPPGTVYFTEAFF.

The rearrangement links TRBV3-1 to TRBJ1-6, with D unclear. This CDR3 has 18 amino acids. The ends were cut back, 0 bases at V and 0 bases at J, with 12 bases in the middle. CDR1 and CDR2 from the germline V gene are LGHDT and YNNKEL (reference sequence). CDR3 loop: CASSQDGSASSYNSPLHF. CDR3 nucleotide sequence: TGTGCCAGCAGCCAAGATGGATCAGCGAGCTCCTATAATTCACCCCTCCACTTT.

This clonotype was recorded at least ten times. This chain uses TRBV15 with TRBJ2-7; the D gene is possibly TRBD1 (5 bases). V shed 0 bases and J shed 6 bases, with 9 bases lying between them. Germline CDR1 LNHNV, CDR2 YYDKDF (reference sequence). The CDR3 runs 13 residues. The DNA of the CDR3 is TGTGCCACCAGCAGAGATCCAGGGTTCGAGCAGTACTTC. Protein sequence: CATSRDPGFEQYF.

This clonotype has just one count. Possible read error: a much larger clone is one base away. The chain links TRBV27 to TRBJ2-1; D may correspond to TRBD1 or TRBD2 (5 bases each). CDR3 length equals 14 residues. Germline loops: CDR1 MNHEY, CDR2 SMNVEV (reference sequence). Trimming took 7 bases from V and 7 from J, leaving 17 bases between them. CDR3 bases: TGTGCCAGCACCTCCGGGGCAGCTACGAATGAGCAGTTCTTC. Amino acid sequence: CASTSGAATNEQFF.

This clonotype was seen at least ten times. The chain uses TRBV12-3 or TRBV12-4 and TRBJ1-5, with 7 positions matching TRBD1. V was pared by 7 bases and J by 2 bases, with 2 bases of the junction left unmatched. The CDR3 runs 13 residues. CDR3 bases: TGTGCCAGCACAGGGGGAGGCAATCAGCCCCAGCATTTT. As protein: CASTGGGNQPQHF.

Ten or more counts support this clonotype. The chain uses TRBV20-1 and TRBJ2-2, with 8 nucleotides matching TRBD2. The trim removed 0 bases at V and 3 bases at J, leaving 6 bases unmatched. The germline V gene encodes CDR1 DFQATT and CDR2 SNEGSKA (reference sequence). This CDR3 spans 16 amino acids. The CDR3: CSAREPGGGHTGELFF. In nucleotides, the CDR3 is TGCAGTGCTAGAGAACCGGGGGGGGGACACACCGGGGAGCTGTTTTTT.